The sequence of this T cell receptor beta chain was determined in a study of blood T cell repertoires in COVID-19. Profiled with immunoSEQ multiplex PCR; TCRdb holds only in-frame clones, not every one. The table records fewer than 200,000 clones, 65% to 85% of them present only once. The length of the CDR3 is 14 residues. The TCR was taken from a man between 70 and 80 years old with active or convalescent COVID-19. This rearrangement joins TRBV21-1 to TRBJ1-3; TRBD1 is taken as the D call from the table, unchecked against the DNA. TRBV21-1 corresponds to a pseudogene. The sample consisted of peripheral blood. The CDR3 protein is CASSKADRRNTIYF. CDR3 DNA: TGTGCCAGCAGCAAAGCCGACAGAAGAAACACCATATATTTT.